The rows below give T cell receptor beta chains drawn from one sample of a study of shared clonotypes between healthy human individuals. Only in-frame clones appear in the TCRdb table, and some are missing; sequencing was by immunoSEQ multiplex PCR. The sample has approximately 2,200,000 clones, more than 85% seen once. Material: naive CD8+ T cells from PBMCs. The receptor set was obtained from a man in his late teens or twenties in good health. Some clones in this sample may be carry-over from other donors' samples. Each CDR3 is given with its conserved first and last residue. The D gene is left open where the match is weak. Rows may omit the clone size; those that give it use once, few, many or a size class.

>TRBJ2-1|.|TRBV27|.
CASSLFGQSNEQFF
TGTGCCAGCAGTTTATTTGGGCAGTCTAATGAGCAGTTCTTC
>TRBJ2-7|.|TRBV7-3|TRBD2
CASSLFSSGDYEQYF
TGTGCCAGCAGCTTATTTTCTAGCGGAGACTACGAGCAGTACTTC
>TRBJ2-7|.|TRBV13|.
CASSPDSSSYEQYF
TGTGCCAGCAGCCCGGACTCGAGCTCCTACGAGCAGTACTTC
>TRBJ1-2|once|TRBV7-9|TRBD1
CASSPWTGPGYGYTF
TGTGCCAGCAGCCCCTGGACAGGGCCGGGCTATGGCTACACCTTC
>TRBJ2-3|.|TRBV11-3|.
CASSLVGVSTDTQYF
TGTGCCAGCAGCTTAGTGGGGGTTAGCACAGATACGCAGTATTTT
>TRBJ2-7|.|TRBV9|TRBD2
CASSVGASGSIYEQYF
TGTGCCAGCAGCGTAGGGGCTAGCGGGAGTATCTACGAGCAGTACTTC
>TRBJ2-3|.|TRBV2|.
CASREGYISDTQYF
TGTGCCAGCAGGGAGGGTTACATCTCAGATACGCAGTATTTT
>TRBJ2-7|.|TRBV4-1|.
CASSQVYRGGREQYF
TGCGCCAGCAGCCAGGTCTACAGGGGAGGGCGGGAGCAGTACTTC
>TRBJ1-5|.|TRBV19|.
CASSFRELNQPQHF
TGTGCCAGTAGTTTCCGGGAACTAAATCAGCCCCAGCATTTT
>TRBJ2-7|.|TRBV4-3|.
CASSYGGAYEQYF
TGCGCCAGCAGCTATGGGGGTGCCTACGAGCAGTACTTC
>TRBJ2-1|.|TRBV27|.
CASSPYGGEQFF
TGTGCCAGCAGCCCCTACGGGGGTGAGCAGTTCTTC
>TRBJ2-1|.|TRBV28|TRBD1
CASSLWTGNYNEQFF
TGTGCCAGCAGTTTATGGACAGGGAACTACAATGAGCAGTTCTTC
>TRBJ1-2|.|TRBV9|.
CASSEIGGYGYTF
TGTGCCAGCAGCGAAATAGGGGGCTATGGCTACACCTTC
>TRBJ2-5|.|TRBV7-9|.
CASSPKIRTQETQYF
TGTGCCAGCAGCCCAAAGATTCGAACACAAGAGACCCAGTACTTC
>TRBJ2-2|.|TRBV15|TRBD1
CATSEPGQGAPSTNTGELFF
TGTGCCACCAGCGAACCCGGACAGGGGGCCCCCTCAACAAACACCGGGGAGCTGTTTTTT
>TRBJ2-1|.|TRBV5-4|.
CASSLDPGGEGYNEQFF
TGTGCCAGCAGCTTGGATCCAGGGGGGGAGGGTTACAATGAGCAGTTCTTC
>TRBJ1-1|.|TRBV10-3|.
CAISESWEGSNTEAFF
TGTGCCATCAGTGAGTCGTGGGAGGGCTCTAACACTGAAGCTTTCTTT
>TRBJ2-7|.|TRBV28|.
CATKESLRSTYEQYF
TGTGCCACCAAGGAGAGCTTAAGGTCCACCTACGAGCAGTACTTC
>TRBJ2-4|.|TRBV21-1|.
CASIWRTRGNIQYF
TGTGCCAGCATATGGAGGACACGGGGTAACATTCAGTACTTC
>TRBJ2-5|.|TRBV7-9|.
CASSLPGEGDGTKRGQYF
TGTGCCAGCAGCTTACCCGGGGAAGGGGACGGGACCAAGAGAGGCCAGTACTTC
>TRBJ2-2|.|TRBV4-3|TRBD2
CASSAGGSGRAEIRMAGELFF
TGCGCCAGCAGCGCCGGGGGTAGCGGGAGGGCCGAAATTCGTATGGCCGGGGAGCTGTTTTTT
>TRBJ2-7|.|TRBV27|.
CASSYSGYEQYF
TGTGCCAGCAGTTATAGCGGCTACGAGCAGTACTTC
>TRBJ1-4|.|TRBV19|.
CASSIDLREVANEKLFF
TGTGCCAGTAGTATAGATCTAAGGGAAGTCGCTAATGAAAAACTGTTTTTT
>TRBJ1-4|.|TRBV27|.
CASSLSDSPRWGEKLFF
TGTGCCAGCAGTTTATCCGACAGCCCCCGCTGGGGTGAAAAACTGTTTTTT
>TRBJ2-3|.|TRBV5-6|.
CASSPLNLRSTSTDTQYF
TGTGCCAGCAGCCCCCTTAATCTCCGGAGCACTAGCACAGATACGCAGTATTTT
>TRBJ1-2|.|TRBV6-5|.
CASSFRTDYGYTF
TGTGCCAGCAGTTTTCGGACGGACTATGGCTACACCTTC
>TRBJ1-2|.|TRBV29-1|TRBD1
CSASLTLQGFYGYTF
TGCAGCGCGTCCCTGACCCTACAGGGGTTCTATGGCTACACCTTC
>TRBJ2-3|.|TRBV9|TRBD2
CASSVLRGTSGTDTQYF
TGTGCCAGCAGCGTCCTGCGAGGGACTAGCGGCACAGATACGCAGTATTTT
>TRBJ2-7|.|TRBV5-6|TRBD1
CASSVGTGFYEQYF
TGTGCCAGCAGCGTCGGGACAGGTTTCTACGAGCAGTACTTC
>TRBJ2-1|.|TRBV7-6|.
CASSLAARNNEQFF
TGTGCCAGCAGCTTAGCGGCCCGGAACAATGAGCAGTTCTTC
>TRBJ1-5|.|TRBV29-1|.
CSVEVQPQHF
TGCAGCGTTGAGGTTCAGCCCCAGCATTTT
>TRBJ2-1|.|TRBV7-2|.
CASSVGTVSYNEQFF
TGTGCCAGCAGCGTGGGCACGGTCTCCTACAATGAGCAGTTCTTC
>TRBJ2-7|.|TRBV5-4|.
CASSLVRGSSYEQYF
TGTGCCAGCAGCTTGGTGCGGGGAAGCTCCTACGAGCAGTACTTC
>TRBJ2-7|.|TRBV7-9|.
CASSLPGRSYEQYF
TGTGCCAGCAGCTTACCAGGGAGGTCCTACGAGCAGTACTTC
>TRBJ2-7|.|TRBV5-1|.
CASSLEGGRRYEQYF
TGCGCCAGCAGCTTGGAGGGGGGGCGCAGGTACGAGCAGTACTTC
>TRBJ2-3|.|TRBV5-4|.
CASSSTITSTDTQYF
TGTGCCAGCAGCTCCACAATTACTAGCACAGATACGCAGTATTTT
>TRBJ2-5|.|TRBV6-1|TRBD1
CASGTGIQTQYF
TGTGCCAGCGGGACAGGGATTCAGACCCAGTACTTC
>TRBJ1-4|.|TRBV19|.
CASSIDPSVGEKLFF
TGTGCCAGTAGTATTGATCCCTCCGTAGGGGAAAAACTGTTTTTT
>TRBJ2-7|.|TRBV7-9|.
CASSSTGYVHEQYF
TGTGCCAGCAGCTCCACAGGGTACGTACACGAGCAGTACTTC
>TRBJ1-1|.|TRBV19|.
CASSTTLPGYDTEAFF
TGTGCCAGTAGTACAACTCTGCCCGGTTATGACACTGAAGCTTTCTTT
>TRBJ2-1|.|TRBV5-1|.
CASRLLGEQFF
TGCGCCAGCAGACTGCTCGGTGAGCAGTTCTTC
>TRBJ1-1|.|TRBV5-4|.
CASSLRTEYTEAFF
TGTGCCAGCAGCTTGAGGACAGAGTACACTGAAGCTTTCTTT
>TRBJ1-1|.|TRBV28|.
CASSLTGAGTEAFF
TGTGCCAGCAGTTTAACAGGAGCGGGCACTGAAGCTTTCTTT
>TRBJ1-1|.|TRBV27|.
CASSLMTNTEAFF
TGTGCCAGCAGTTTAATGACGAACACTGAAGCTTTCTTT
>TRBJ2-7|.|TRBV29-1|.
CSVITAAYEQYF
TGCAGCGTCATAACAGCCGCCTACGAGCAGTACTTC
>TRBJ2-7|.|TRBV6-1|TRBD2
CASSFFSGSAYEQYF
TGTGCCAGCAGTTTCTTTAGCGGGAGTGCGTACGAGCAGTACTTC
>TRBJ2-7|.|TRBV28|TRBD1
CASSATGLVYEQYF
TGTGCCAGCAGTGCGACAGGGCTCGTCTACGAGCAGTACTTC
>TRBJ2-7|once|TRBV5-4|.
CASSSDTSYEQYF
TGTGCCAGCAGCAGTGACACCTCCTACGAGCAGTACTTC
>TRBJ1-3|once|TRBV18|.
CASSPPGDLSGNTIYF
TGTGCCAGCTCACCACCGGGGGACCTCTCTGGAAACACCATATATTTT
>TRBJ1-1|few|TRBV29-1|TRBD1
CSALAGTGGTEAFF
TGCAGCGCCCTTGCCGGGACAGGGGGCACTGAAGCTTTCTTT
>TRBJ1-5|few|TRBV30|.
CAWSDGQSNQPQHF
TGTGCCTGGAGCGACGGACAGAGCAATCAGCCCCAGCATTTT
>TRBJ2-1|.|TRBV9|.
CASSPGHGEQFF
TGTGCCAGCAGCCCGGGACACGGTGAGCAGTTCTTC
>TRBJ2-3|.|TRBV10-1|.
CASSDTLEAQGDTQYF
TGCGCCAGCAGTGACACTCTAGAGGCTCAAGGGGATACGCAGTATTTT
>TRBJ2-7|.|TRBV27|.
CASSALIGYEQYF
TGTGCCAGCAGTGCCTTGATAGGCTACGAGCAGTACTTC
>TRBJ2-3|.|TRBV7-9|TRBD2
CASSSTGGVREHTQYF
TGTGCCAGCAGCTCCACTGGGGGGGTCAGGGAACATACGCAGTATTTT